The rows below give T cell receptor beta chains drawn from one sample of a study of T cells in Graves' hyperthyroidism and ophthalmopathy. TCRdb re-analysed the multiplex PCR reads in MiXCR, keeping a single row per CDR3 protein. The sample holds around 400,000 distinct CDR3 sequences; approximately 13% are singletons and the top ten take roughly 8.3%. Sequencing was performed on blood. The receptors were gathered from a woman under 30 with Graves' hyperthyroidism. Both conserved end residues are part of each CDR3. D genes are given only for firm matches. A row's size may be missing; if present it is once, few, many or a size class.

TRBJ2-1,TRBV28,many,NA,CASSSTHFSASSYNEQFF,TGTGCCAGCAGCTCGACCCATTTTAGCGCGTCCTCCTACAATGAGCAGTTCTTC
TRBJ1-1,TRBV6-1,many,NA,CASSEVRQAKAFF,TGTGCCAGCAGTGAAGTGAGACAGGCGAAAGCTTTCTTT
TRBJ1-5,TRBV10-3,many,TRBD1,CAISQGASDNQPQHF,TGTGCCATCAGCCAGGGGGCTAGTGACAATCAGCCCCAGCATTTT
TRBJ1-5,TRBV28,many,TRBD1,CASSWDRVGQPQHF,TGTGCCAGCAGTTGGGACAGGGTTGGTCAGCCCCAGCATTTT
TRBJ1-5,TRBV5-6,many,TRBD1,CASSSGTGAKRSNQPQHF,TGTGCCAGCAGCTCCGGGACAGGGGCGAAAAGAAGCAATCAGCCCCAGCATTTT
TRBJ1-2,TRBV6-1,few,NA,CASSGSRGDGYTF,TGTGCCAGCAGTGGTTCGCGGGGCGATGGCTACACCTTC
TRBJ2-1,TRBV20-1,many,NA,CSAAAYNEQFF,TGCAGTGCCGCAGCTTACAATGAGCAGTTCTTC
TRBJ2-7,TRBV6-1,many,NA,CASSETQSYEQYF,TGTGCCAGCAGTGAAACTCAGTCCTACGAGCAGTACTTC
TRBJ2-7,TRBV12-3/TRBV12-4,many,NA,CASSLSGPAYEQYF,TGTGCCAGCAGTTTATCTGGACCAGCCTACGAGCAGTACTTC
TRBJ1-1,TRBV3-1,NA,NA,CASSQPPPGDKDTEAFF,TGTGCCAGCAGCCAGCCCCCCCCAGGGGATAAGGATACTGAAGCTTTCTTT
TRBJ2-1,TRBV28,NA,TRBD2,CASRRPGLAGGPWFF,TGTGCCAGCAGAAGACCGGGACTAGCGGGGGGGCCTTGGTTCTTC
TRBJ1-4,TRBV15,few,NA,CATSRDLAGSRNEKLFF,TGTGCCACCAGCAGAGATCTTGCGGGTTCCCGCAATGAAAAACTGTTTTTT
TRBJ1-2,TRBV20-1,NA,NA,CSAGRELSRYGYTF,TGCAGTGCCGGACGGGAACTCAGTCGGTATGGCTACACCTTC
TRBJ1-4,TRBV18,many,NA,CASSIDRATNEKLFF,TGTGCCAGCTCAATTGACCGGGCAACTAATGAAAAACTGTTTTTT
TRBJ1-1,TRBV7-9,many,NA,CASSLSDGLTAFF,TGTGCCAGCAGCTTATCGGACGGGTTGACTGCTTTCTTT
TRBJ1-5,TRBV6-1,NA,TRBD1,CASRPGTDSNQPQHF,TGTGCCAGCAGGCCCGGGACAGATAGCAATCAGCCCCAGCATTTT
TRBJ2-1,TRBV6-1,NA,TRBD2,CASSAGLAGGYNEQFF,TGTGCCAGCAGTGCGGGACTAGCGGGTGGCTACAATGAGCAGTTCTTC
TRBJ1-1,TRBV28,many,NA,CASSVAAPGNTEAFF,TGTGCCAGCAGTGTGGCAGCCCCGGGGAACACTGAAGCTTTCTTT
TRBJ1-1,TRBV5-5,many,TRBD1,CASRGTAGTEAFF,TGTGCCAGCCGAGGGACAGCAGGAACTGAAGCTTTCTTT
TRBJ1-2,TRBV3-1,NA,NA,CASSPTTGFGYTF,TGTGCCAGCAGCCCTACTACAGGGTTTGGCTACACCTTC
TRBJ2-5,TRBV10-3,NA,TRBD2,CAITLNGRAETQYF,TGTGCCATCACCCTTAACGGGAGGGCCGAGACCCAGTACTTC
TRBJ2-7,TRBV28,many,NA,CASSLLWEQYF,TGTGCCAGCAGTTTATTATGGGAGCAGTACTTC
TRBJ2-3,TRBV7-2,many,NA,CASSLGPEGTDTQYF,TGTGCCAGCAGCTTAGGGCCCGAGGGCACAGATACGCAGTATTTT
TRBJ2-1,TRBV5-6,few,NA,CASRKRTAPHNEQFF,TGTGCCAGCAGAAAGAGGACGGCCCCCCACAATGAGCAGTTCTTC
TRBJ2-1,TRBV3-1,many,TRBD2,CASSQDVSSGRAEQFF,TGTGCCAGCAGCCAAGACGTATCTAGCGGGAGGGCCGAGCAGTTCTTC
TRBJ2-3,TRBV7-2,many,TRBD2,CASSNTSGRATDTQYF,TGTGCCAGCAGCAACACTAGCGGGAGGGCCACAGATACGCAGTATTTT
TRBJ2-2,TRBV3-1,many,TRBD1,CASSQDPGGSTGELFF,TGTGCCAGCAGCCAAGATCCAGGGGGTTCCACCGGGGAGCTGTTTTTT
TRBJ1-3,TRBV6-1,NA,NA,CASSPSLVGSGNTIYF,TGTGCCAGCAGTCCCAGTCTGGTGGGAAGTGGAAACACCATATATTTT
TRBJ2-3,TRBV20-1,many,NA,CSARDGRFTDTQYF,TGCAGTGCTAGAGATGGACGGTTCACAGATACGCAGTATTTT
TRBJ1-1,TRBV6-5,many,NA,CASSYRAQDTEAFF,TGTGCCAGCAGTTACAGGGCTCAGGACACTGAAGCTTTCTTT
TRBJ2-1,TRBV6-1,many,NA,CASSSSGFNEQFF,TGTGCCAGCAGTTCGTCAGGGTTCAATGAGCAGTTCTTC
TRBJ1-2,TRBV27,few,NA,CASSSLSRGVNYGYTF,TGTGCCAGCAGTTCCCTCTCACGGGGCGTAAACTATGGCTACACCTTC
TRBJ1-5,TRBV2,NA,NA,CASSRQNLQPQHF,TGTGCCAGCAGTCGACAGAACCTTCAGCCCCAGCATTTT